The 4 T cell receptor beta chains reported below all come from one sample, sequenced in a study of blood T cell repertoires in COVID-19 (dated by TCRdb to the early 2020s). The library was generated by the immunoSEQ multiplex PCR assay. TCRdb obtained this table from immuneACCESS and retained in-frame rearrangements with V and J assigned. These tables miss some clones; where compared with another copy, unresolved V genes account for less than half of the shortfall, and the remainder is unexplained. The sample has more than 110,000 clones on record, roughly four fifths of them singletons. The ten largest clones add up to roughly 9% of the sample. The sequencing sample was made of peripheral blood. These receptors were taken from a woman older than 75 in a cohort sampled during active or convalescent COVID-19.

This sequence joins TRBV6-5 and TRBJ1-2; 7 nucleotides agree with TRBD1. Germline V lookup: CDR1 MNHEY, CDR2 SVGAGI. The CDR3 contains 13 residues. J was trimmed by 3 bases and V by 11 bases; bases with no gene match: 9. CDR3 protein: CAAGTATHYGYTF. CDR3 bases: TGTGCCGCCGGGACAGCGACCCACTATGGCTACACCTTC.

In its sample, this clone was seen a few times. This chain connects TRBV4-1 to TRBJ1-1; D uncertain. Trimming shortened V by 4 bases and J by 3 bases, and 12 bases separated the two germline ends. The CDR3 sequence is 14 residues long. Germline values: CDR1 MGHRA, CDR2 YSYEKL. The CDR3 DNA reads as TGCGCCAGCAGCCCCACCCAGATGTACACTGAAGCTTTCTTT. Its protein is CASSPTQMYTEAFF.

This clone is termed medium-sized. The rearrangement links TRBV6-5 to TRBJ1-1; the D is unclear. Per the germline V gene, CDR1 is MNHEY and CDR2 is SVGAGI. CDR3 size: 11 residues. Trimming removed 4 bases from V and 12 bases from J, with 12 bases in between. The DNA of the CDR3 is TGTGCCAGCAGTTCCGGGATCGAGACTTTCTTT. As protein: CASSSGIETFF.

The chain carries TRBV7-9 and TRBJ1-2; D not resolved. Germline CDR1 is SEHNR and CDR2 is FQNEAQ (reference sequence). V gave up 1 base and J gave up 4 bases, with 4 bases separating them. CDR3 length equals 12 residues. The CDR3 reads CASSLDIYGYTF. CDR3 in DNA: TGTGCCAGCAGCTTAGACATCTATGGCTACACCTTC.